The clone carrying this T cell receptor (beta chain) has a handful of counts. The target antigen is unknown. The CDR3 has 13 amino acids. The germline V and J ends were trimmed by 7 bases and 6 bases, with 16 bases remaining between them. The germline CDR1 and CDR2 sequences are SQVTM and ANQGSEA. These data belong to a study of OX40 agonist ivuxolimab in advanced cancers. General study points: A proportion of nonresponders additionally exhibited low normalized T-cell clonal expansion. More expanded clones were found, on average, in CD8+ than in CD4+ T cells.

Data came from immunoSEQ multiplex PCR; TCRdb stores just in-frame clones and leaves some out. The sample includes 50,000 to 70,000 clones, about four fifths of them seen just once. The chain links TRBV29-1 to TRBJ1-5; D gene unclear. The receptor comes from an adult with an advanced solid tumor such as melanoma, head and neck, liver or kidney cancer. The material was CD4+ or CD8+ T cells sorted from blood, obtained in a trial of the OX40 agonist ivuxolimab. For the CDR3, the DNA is TGCAGCGCATCGACGGCGAGCGGTCAGCCCCAGCATTTT. Protein product: CSASTASGQPQHF.